This T cell receptor beta chain was sequenced during a study of blood T cells in healthy people across ages. For the study at large: Per every two T cells, about one barcoded beta molecule was captured by template switching.

Then a second PCR, running about 6 to 11 cycles, was carried out with a sample-barcoded 5' primer and a J-beta primer mix. Each cDNA molecule received a tag from a template-switch adaptor that had 12 random nucleotides. MiXCR was run by TCRdb on the 5' RACE reads, yielding one entry per CDR3 protein. The table records about a million distinct CDR3 sequences, 40% to 60% of them present only once. This CDR3 region has 13 residues. Germline loops: CDR1 DFQATT, CDR2 SNEGSKA (reference sequence). Losses at the gene ends were 4 bases for V and 10 bases for J; bases not matched to a gene: 10. Study-wide results and limits: Estimates based on one million T cells were treated as lower bounds. Higher diversity and more naive CD4+ cells were features of long-lived donors, compared to aged donors.

With regard to this clonotype: Its antigen remains unknown.

The rearrangement links TRBV20-1 to TRBJ2-1; the match to TRBD2 covers 7 bases. The clonotype comes from a man aged 25 to 45 in good health. The sequenced sample was blood. The CDR3 reads CSATLLAEGEQFF. The CDR3 nucleotides are TGCAGTGCTACGCTTCTAGCGGAGGGGGAGCAGTTCTTC.